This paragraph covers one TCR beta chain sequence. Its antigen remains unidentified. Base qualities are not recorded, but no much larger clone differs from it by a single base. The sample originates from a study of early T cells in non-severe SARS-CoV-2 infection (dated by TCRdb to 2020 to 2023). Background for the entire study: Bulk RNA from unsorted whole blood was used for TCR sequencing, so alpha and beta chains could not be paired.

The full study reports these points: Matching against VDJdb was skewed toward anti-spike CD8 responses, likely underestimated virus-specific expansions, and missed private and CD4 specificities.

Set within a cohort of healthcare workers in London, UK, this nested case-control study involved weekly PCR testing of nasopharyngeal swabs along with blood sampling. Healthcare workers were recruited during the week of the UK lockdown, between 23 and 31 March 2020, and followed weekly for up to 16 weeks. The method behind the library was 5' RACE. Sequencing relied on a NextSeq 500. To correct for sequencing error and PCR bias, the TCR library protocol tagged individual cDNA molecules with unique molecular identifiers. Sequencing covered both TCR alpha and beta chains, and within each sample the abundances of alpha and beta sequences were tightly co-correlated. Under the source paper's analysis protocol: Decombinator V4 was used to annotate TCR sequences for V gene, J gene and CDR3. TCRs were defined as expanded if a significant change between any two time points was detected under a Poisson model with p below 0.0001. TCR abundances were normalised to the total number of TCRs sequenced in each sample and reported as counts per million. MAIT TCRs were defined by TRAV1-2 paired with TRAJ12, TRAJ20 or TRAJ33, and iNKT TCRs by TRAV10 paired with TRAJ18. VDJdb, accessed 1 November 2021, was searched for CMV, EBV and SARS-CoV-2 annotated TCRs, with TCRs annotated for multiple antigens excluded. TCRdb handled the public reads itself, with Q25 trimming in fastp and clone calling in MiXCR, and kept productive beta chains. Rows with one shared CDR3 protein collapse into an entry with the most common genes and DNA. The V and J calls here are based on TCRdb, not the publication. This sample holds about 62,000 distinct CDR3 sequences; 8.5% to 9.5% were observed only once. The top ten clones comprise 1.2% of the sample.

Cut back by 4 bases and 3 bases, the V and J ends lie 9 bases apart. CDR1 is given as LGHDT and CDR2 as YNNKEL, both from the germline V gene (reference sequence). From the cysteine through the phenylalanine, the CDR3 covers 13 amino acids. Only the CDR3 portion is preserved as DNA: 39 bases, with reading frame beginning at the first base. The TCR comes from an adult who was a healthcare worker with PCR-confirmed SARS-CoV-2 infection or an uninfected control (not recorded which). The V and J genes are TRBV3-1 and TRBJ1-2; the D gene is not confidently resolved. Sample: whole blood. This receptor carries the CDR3 CASSPTQYYGYTF. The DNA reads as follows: TGTGCCAGCAGCCCTACGCAGTACTATGGCTACACCTTC.